This T cell receptor beta chain was recovered during a study of shared clonotypes between healthy human individuals. Only Caucasian adults living in Nashville, Tennessee made up the donor group. Data came from immunoSEQ multiplex PCR; TCRdb stores just in-frame clones and leaves some out. The sample lists roughly 1,100,000 clones, about 77% occurring once. To note about this clone: The antigen is unknown.

Germline CDR1 is SGHRS and CDR2 is YFSETQ. V lost 2 bases to trimming and J lost 0 bases, with 10 bases between them. The CDR3 totals 15 residues. General study findings and limits: Clonotype sharing levels among donors were expected to vary with sequencing depth.

This chain uses TRBV5-1 with TRBJ2-3; D is possibly TRBD2 (5 bases). Sequencing used memory CD4+ T cells sorted from blood. The subset here: CD45RA-negative fraction. The sequence was collected from a young man in good health. The chain's CDR3 is CASSFDDYSTDTQYF. The CDR3 DNA reads TGCGCCAGCAGCTTCGATGACTATAGCACAGATACGCAGTATTTT.